This T cell receptor beta chain derives from a study of cytomegalovirus exposure and HLA in healthy donors (dated by TCRdb to the late 2010s). About the study as a whole: An earlier analysis of some 600 of the donors reported roughly 300 Gb of sequence data and some 110 million unique TCR beta sequences obtained from around 190 million T cells. In the later analysis, no new phenotypic data were used to find candidate immune exposures; instead, reliance was placed on TCR beta sequences and their occurrence across donors. Four to six DR-DQ haplotypes were handled as single units for association and clustering, since linkage in the cohort was strong. Using immunosequencing, the study profiled T cell repertoires from roughly 650 subjects and related those repertoires to cytomegalovirus serostatus. HLA typing included class I and class II loci at four-digit resolution. On average, 235,054 unique TCR beta nucleotide sequences were sequenced per donor among 398 genotyped donors of the cohort, with roughly 18% of those sequences being non-productive. An early release that covered roughly 600 HLA-typed donors contained 300 to 350 gigabases of sequencing data and 70 million to 100 million unique TCR sequences. An earlier analysis of roughly 600 of the donors used high-throughput TCR beta sequencing to judge whether each TCR beta V gene segment behaved as functional or pseudogenic. A later analysis re-analyzed previously published TCR beta repertoires from roughly 600 donors and added high-resolution HLA genotyping to study TCR occurrence patterns. Genome-wide SNP genotypes for about 60% of the 666 donors were used in a later genetic analysis, which treated that subset as a discovery cohort. The study combined high-throughput TCR immunosequencing, statistical association of individual TCRs with disease status, and machine learning to predict cytomegalovirus infection status. Donor age, sex, ethnicity and CMV serostatus were compiled alongside the repertoire data. The number of typed donors differed by locus: about 620-640 for A, B, C, DRB1 and DQB1; 522 for DQA1; 600 to 610 for DPA1; and roughly 490 for DPB1. The study aimed to test whether signatures of past pathogen exposure could be identified by cataloging public T cell receptors. In addition to the first cohort of around 670 subjects, a separate validation cohort of 120 different subjects was used. Among the roughly 400 genotyped donors, about 83% belonged to the genetic ancestry cluster associated with self-reported Caucasian donors. Every discovery cohort repertoire had been produced on one sequencing platform.

The CDR3, from cysteine to phenylalanine, totals 16 residues. Just the 48-base CDR3 DNA is kept, in frame starting at base 1. The germline V gene provides CDR1 KGHSH and CDR2 LQKENI. V loses 4 bases at its end and J loses 0 bases; junction bases beyond the gene matches: 5. The cohort consisted of more than 650 healthy bone marrow donors. At the time of sampling, every cohort member was nominally healthy, though immune exposures that went unrecorded were likely present. The donor tested CMV seronegative and was one of the 352 seronegative cohort members. Every donor gave a peripheral blood sample, and the peripheral blood mononuclear cells from that sample were used for TCR beta sequencing. Genomic DNA was extracted from the blood cell samples with the Qiagen DNeasy Blood Extraction Kit. Receptor libraries were prepared by the immunoSEQ multiplex PCR assay. The multiplex PCR relied on a mix of 60 forward primers for TCR Vbeta segments and 13 reverse primers for TCR Jbeta segments. A multiplex PCR assay on genomic DNA amplified the CDR3 region of rearranged TCR beta genes. The amplified TCR beta libraries were sequenced on the Illumina HiSeq System as 87-base-pair reads. In the authors' own workflow: In a later analysis, approximately 74 million unique TCR beta chains were counted across the 500 to 850 repertoires, and roughly 11 million of these chains were shared by at least two donors. Raw reads were error-corrected and collapsed into unique sequences with a nearest-neighbor algorithm that merged closely related sequences to remove PCR and sequencing errors. To assign V, D and J gene segments, CDR3 sequences were aligned to IMGT reference sequences. For a sequence to be retained, at least a six-nucleotide match to both a V gene segment and a J gene segment was required. Rearrangements were classified as productive when the CDR3 lacked stop codons and remained in frame with V and J, and all other rearrangements were classified as non-productive. CDR3 was defined according to IMGT convention as the region running from the second conserved V-encoded cysteine to the conserved J-encoded phenylalanine. In an earlier analysis of just under 600 of the donors, sequences lacking an unambiguous match to a single V gene segment were excluded. In an earlier analysis of several hundred of the donors, V segments were called functional above 56.7% productive rearrangements and were called segregating when the between-donor standard deviation exceeded 5%. To diagnose cytomegalovirus status from the catalog of TCR beta chain sequences, a statistical classification framework was built. V and J gene assignment, in a later analysis, came from comparing TCR nucleotide sequences with IMGT/GENE-DB human TR gene sequences. A later analysis assigned CDR3 sequences and most-parsimonious VDJ recombination scenarios with the TCRdist pipeline. In a later analysis, each TCR beta chain was defined by its CDR3 amino acid sequence together with its V-gene family, and reads without a unique V-gene family were excluded. As a way to deal with suspected cross-contamination and a sequencing artifact, a later analysis dropped 592 nucleotide sequences that were highly shared and had low generation probability. For each public chain, a later analysis derived a clonal expansion index from normalized ranks of inferred template counts within each repertoire. Generation probabilities in a later analysis came from a VDJ recombination model fitted to out-of-frame rearrangements, and those results were checked against IGoR. A later analysis scored TCR-TCR, TCR-HLA and TCR-CMV co-occurrence with hypergeometric tests, applying a repertoire-size bias correction to TCR pairs. A later analysis estimated false discovery rates by permuting HLA or CMV assignments 20 times. In a later analysis, co-occurring TCRs were grouped using DBSCAN, with TCRdist sequence similarity added in when clustering inside HLA-allele-positive subsets. Repertoires with fewer than 30,000 or more than 120,000 public chains were left out of co-occurrence clustering, as were five repertoires with anomalous nucleotide sharing. In TCRdb, the immuneACCESS table is reduced to in-frame sequences with V and J assigned. These tables do not hold every clone; where another copy was compared, an unresolved V gene accounts for under half, and the others remain unexplained. The D gene and trimming were derived from the DNA, and the V and J assignments and clone size from that table. This sample holds roughly 200,000 clones; around 77% were observed only once. Less than 3% of the sample is taken by the ten largest.

Overall study results and their limits: An association between a missense DCLRE1C variant and V-gene and J-gene trimming of TCR beta chains was found in a later genetic analysis and replicated in an independent cohort. In a later analysis, most CMV-associated TCR beta chains were found to appear HLA-restricted, with HLA associations seemingly driven largely by CMV exposure. Assigning TCR associations to individual alleles was difficult when HLA alleles, especially DR and DQ, strongly co-occurred. For the cohort, immune exposure information was limited to CMV serostatus. HLA typing was unavailable for some donors at each locus, so association tests used only the typed subset. In a later analysis, some 18,000 TCR beta sequences were associated with specific HLA alleles at a false discovery rate of 0.05. The authors suggested that the approach could potentially be generalized to other disease states and immunological phenotypes. Several of the top co-occurrence clusters appeared to be linked to parvovirus B19, influenza, CMV and Epstein-Barr virus, according to a later analysis. Compared with equally common non-associated chains, HLA-associated TCR beta chains in a later analysis were more clonally expanded and had lower generation probabilities. Compared with the roughly 700-donor mean, donors in an Asian-associated ancestry cluster had fewer N-insertions in productive TCRs, according to a later genetic analysis. A cluster of highly shared sequence variants was judged likely to be a technical artifact of the sequencing pipeline. Linkage disequilibrium might explain the correlated functional status among segregating V segments, but an unknown experimental factor could not be ruled out. The study listed 164 TCR beta chains as associated with cytomegalovirus. A later analysis found that TCR association rates varied across HLA loci, with DRB1 alleles showing the most associated TCRs and HLA-C alleles the fewest. An earlier analysis of around 500 of the donors showed that most TCR beta V segments appeared in productive rearrangements either about 90% or about 30% of the time, which broadly matched IMGT annotations. A few of the identified cytomegalovirus-associated TCR beta chains were confirmed in vitro to be specific for cytomegalovirus antigens. Because the 87-base-pair reads could not distinguish some IMGT-functional V segments, including TRBV6-2 and TRBV6-3, those segments were excluded. Most TCR sequences were observed very rarely across donors, whereas some public TCRs were present in many individuals. The earlier analysis of nearly 600 of the donors excluded roughly 17 rarely observed V segments, including chromosome 9 orphons, because counts were too low. A further reported finding was that TCR beta sequences accurately predicted the HLA-A and HLA-B alleles for most subjects in the first cohort. In both the original and validation cohorts, the classifier was reported to diagnose cytomegalovirus status with high specificity and sensitivity. This cohort had only TCR beta chains sequenced, and the lack of alpha or paired-chain data limited which features could be detected. Roughly uniform sequencing depth across donors was assumed in presence/absence analyses, although this assumption may not hold.

On this clone itself: Its antigen remains undetermined. Per-base qualities were not stored, and no clone one base away is much larger.

Here the chain combines TRBV18 and TRBJ1-3, with 8 bases in between that match TRBD1. The clonotype originates from a woman aged 25-40 years in good health and CMV-seronegative. Material: PBMCs. The DNA sequence reads TGTGCCAGCTCACTGATGACAGGGGCCTCTGGAAACACCATATATTTT. It translates as CASSLMTGASGNTIYF.